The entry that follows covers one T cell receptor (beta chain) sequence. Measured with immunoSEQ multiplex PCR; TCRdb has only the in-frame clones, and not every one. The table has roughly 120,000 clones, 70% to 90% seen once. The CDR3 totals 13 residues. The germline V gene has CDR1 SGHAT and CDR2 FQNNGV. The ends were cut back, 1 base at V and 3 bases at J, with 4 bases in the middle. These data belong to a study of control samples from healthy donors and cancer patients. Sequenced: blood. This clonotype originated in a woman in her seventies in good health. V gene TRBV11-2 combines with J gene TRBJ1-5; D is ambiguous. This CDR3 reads CASSLGPNQPQHF. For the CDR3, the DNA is TGTGCCAGCAGCTTAGGTCCCAATCAGCCCCAGCATTTT.